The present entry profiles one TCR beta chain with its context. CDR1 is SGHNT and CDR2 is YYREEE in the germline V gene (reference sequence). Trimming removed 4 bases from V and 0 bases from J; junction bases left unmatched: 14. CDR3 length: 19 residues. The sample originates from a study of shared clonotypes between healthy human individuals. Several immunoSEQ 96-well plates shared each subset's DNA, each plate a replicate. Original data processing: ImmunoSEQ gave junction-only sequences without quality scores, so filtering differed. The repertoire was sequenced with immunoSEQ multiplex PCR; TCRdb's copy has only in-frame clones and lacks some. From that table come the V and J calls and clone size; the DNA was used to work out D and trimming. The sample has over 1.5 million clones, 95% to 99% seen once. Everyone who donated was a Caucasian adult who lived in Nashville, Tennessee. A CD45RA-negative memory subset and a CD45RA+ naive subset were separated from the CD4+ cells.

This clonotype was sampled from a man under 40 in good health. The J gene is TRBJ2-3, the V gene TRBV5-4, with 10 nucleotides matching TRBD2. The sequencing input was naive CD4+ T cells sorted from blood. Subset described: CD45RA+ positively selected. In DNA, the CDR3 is TGTGCCAGCAGCCAAATATTTAGCGGGAGGTCCGGTAGCACAGATACGCAGTATTTT. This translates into CASSQIFSGRSGSTDTQYF.